These 25 T cell receptor beta chains share one sample of origin, sequenced in a study of blood T cell repertoires in COVID-19. The assay was immunoSEQ multiplex PCR, and TCRdb's table has in-frame clones only and misses some. The data show around 93,000 clones, with around 91% seen just once and under 8.5% held by the top ten. The material sequenced was peripheral blood. These receptors came from a man between 18 and 35 years old with COVID-19, enrolled during active disease.

The rearrangement uses TRBV6-5 and TRBJ2-1; a possible D gene is TRBD2 (6 bases). The V and J ends lost 2 bases and 4 bases respectively, with 12 bases between them. The germline V gene encodes CDR1 MNHEY and CDR2 SVGAGI. The CDR3 contains 15 residues. The CDR3 loop reads CASSYRIAEYNEQFF. The CDR3 bases are TGTGCCAGCAGTTACCGCATAGCGGAATACAATGAGCAGTTCTTC.

The genes are TRBV13 and TRBJ2-3; D is perhaps TRBD2 (6 bases). Trimming left V 1 base short and J 0 bases short, with 8 bases between. Looked up from germline, CDR1 is PRHDT and CDR2 is FYEKMQ (reference sequence). The CDR3 length is 15 residues. The CDR3 nucleotides are TGTGCCAGCAGCTTAGCGGGGACTAGCACAGATACGCAGTATTTT. This encodes CASSLAGTSTDTQYF.

This chain connects TRBV6-2 or TRBV6-3 to TRBJ2-1; D uncertain. Trimming shortened V by 2 bases and J by 8 bases, and 7 bases separated the two germline ends. Germline V CDR1 and CDR2: MNHEY, SVGEGT. This CDR3 comprises 12 residues. The CDR3 here is CASSYVEDEQFF. In nucleotides, the CDR3 is TGTGCCAGCAGTTACGTTGAGGATGAGCAGTTCTTC.

The rearrangement uses TRBV5-5 and TRBJ2-3; the D is unclear. Germline CDR1 is SGHKS and CDR2 is YYEKEE (reference sequence). The CDR3 consists of 13 residues. V was clipped by 0 bases and J by 4 bases, with 6 bases between them. This CDR3 is CASSLGLADTQYF. DNA of the CDR3: TGTGCCAGCAGCTTGGGACTTGCAGATACGCAGTATTTT. Together with reference TRBV5-5 and TRBJ2-3, the CDR3 gives the full variable domain: DAGVTQSPTHLIKTRGQQVTLRCSPISGHKSVSWYQQVLGQGPQFIFQYYEKEERGRGNFPDRFSARQFPNYSSELNVNALLLGDSALYLCASSLGLADTQYFGPGTRLTVL.

V gene TRBV30 combines with J gene TRBJ2-2; possibly TRBD1 for D (5 bases). Deletions cut 0 bases from V and 4 bases from J, with 9 bases between. The V gene's germline CDR1 is GTSNPN and CDR2 SVGIG (reference sequence). The CDR3 has 14 amino acids. The CDR3 DNA reads TGTGCCTGGAGTGTACTTAGGGGCACCGGGGAGCTGTTTTTT. Translated: CAWSVLRGTGELFF.

The rearrangement uses TRBV24-1 and TRBJ2-2; TRBD1 is a possible D gene (6 bases). This CDR3 has 15 residues. From germline, CDR1 is KGHDR and CDR2 SFDVKD. V gave up 6 bases and J gave up 0 bases, with 10 bases separating them. CDR3 sequence reads: CATSTGTPNTGELFF. The CDR3 bases are TGTGCCACCAGTACCGGGACACCGAACACCGGGGAGCTGTTTTTT.

The chain is built from TRBV7-9 and TRBJ2-1; TRBD2 matches 7 bases. The CDR3 extends over 16 amino acids. Germline-derived CDR1 and CDR2 are SEHNR and FQNEAQ (reference sequence). The V gene end was trimmed by 5 bases and the J gene end by 2 bases; junction bases not matched to a gene: 9. The CDR3 loop is CASSPQTSRTYNEQFF. The CDR3 DNA sequence: TGTGCCAGCAGCCCCCAGACTAGCAGGACCTACAATGAGCAGTTCTTC.

The CDR3 bases are TGTGCCAGCAGCTTAGGCAGGGGAAATCAGCCCCAGCATTTT. It specifies CASSLGRGNQPQHF. The rearrangement links TRBV7-2 to TRBJ1-5; D is perhaps TRBD1 (6 bases). V was clipped by 1 base and J by 4 bases, with 8 bases between them. This CDR3 is built from 14 residues. Germline assignment: CDR1 SGHTA and CDR2 FQGNSA.

The chain combines TRBV6-2 or TRBV6-3 with TRBJ1-5; 11 bases align to TRBD1. This CDR3 comprises 20 residues. V lost 2 bases, J lost 2 bases, and 14 bases stayed unmatched. The germline V gene has CDR1 MNHEY and CDR2 SVGEGT. As DNA, the CDR3 is TGTGCCAGCAGTTACAACCCTCGGGACAGGGGGGTATTTGGCAATCAGCCCCAGCATTTT. As protein: CASSYNPRDRGVFGNQPQHF.

V gene TRBV6-5 combines with J gene TRBJ1-5; D call uncertain. The germline V and J ends were trimmed by 6 bases and 1 base, with 10 bases remaining between them. The germline gives CDR1 MNHEY, CDR2 SVGAGI. The CDR3 length is 14 residues. The CDR3, as DNA: TGTGCCAGCAGCCCCCGGGGAAGCAATCAGCCCCAGCATTTT. This gives the protein CASSPRGSNQPQHF.

This chain connects TRBV19 to TRBJ1-5; the D is unclear. Germline V gene lookup returns CDR1 LNHDA and CDR2 SQIVND (reference sequence). The CDR3 has 12 residues. V lost 3 bases and J lost 5, with 5 bases in between. The CDR3 reads CASSIRHQPQHF. CDR3 bases: TGTGCCAGTAGTATCAGGCATCAGCCCCAGCATTTT.

The table lists this clone with a count of one. The rearrangement joins TRBV28 to TRBJ1-4; weak D call: TRBD1 (5 bases). The CDR3 length is 11 residues. The V end was cut by 6 bases, the J end by 14 bases, with 13 bases between. Germline loops: CDR1 MDHEN, CDR2 SYDVKM. The CDR3 sequence: CASSPEGMLFF. The CDR3 DNA reads as TGTGCCAGCAGCCCGGAGGGGATGCTGTTTTTT.

V usage is TRBV5-1 and J usage is TRBJ1-1; a weak D match, TRBD1 (5 bases). Germline loops: CDR1 SGHRS, CDR2 YFSETQ. V lost 5 bases and J 5 bases, leaving 19 bases between the germline ends. This CDR3 spans 15 amino acids. In nucleotides, the CDR3 is TGCGCCAGCAGTTCAGACAGTGGGGCGGAAACTGAAGCTTTCTTT. Encoded protein: CASSSDSGAETEAFF.

In the case of this clone: The sample has other DNA sequences that encode this CDR3 too. The chain has TRBV19 and TRBJ2-7, with 7 bases matching TRBD1. Germline CDR1 and CDR2: LNHDA and SQIVND (reference sequence). The CDR3 has 15 amino acids. Losses at the gene ends were 1 base for V and 0 bases for J; bases not matched to a gene: 3. The CDR3 DNA reads TGTGCCAGTAGTATAGCAGGGGGAAGCTCCTACGAGCAGTACTTC. It is translated as CASSIAGGSSYEQYF. Filled out from reference TRBV19 and TRBJ2-7, the complete variable domain reads DGGITQSPKYLFRKEGQNVTLSCEQNLNHDAMYWYRQDPGQGLRLIYYSQIVNDFQKGDIAEGYSVSREKKESFPLTVTSAQKNPTAFYLCASSIAGGSSYEQYFGPGTRLTVT.

The chain carries TRBV18 and TRBJ2-4, with D perhaps matching TRBD1 (6 bases). Trimming left V 6 bases short and J 5 bases short, with 14 bases between. The CDR3 has 14 amino acids. The germline CDR1 and CDR2 sequences are KGHSH and LQKENI. The CDR3 loop is CASSLRQVQNIQYF. CDR3 bases: TGTGCCAGCTCCCTGCGACAGGTTCAAAACATTCAGTACTTC.

The rearrangement links TRBV6-5 to TRBJ2-1; 13 nucleotides agree with TRBD2. The CDR3 runs 15 residues. V lost 5 bases to trimming and J lost 9 bases; unmatched junction nucleotides: 7. Germline loops: CDR1 MNHEY, CDR2 SVGAGI. CDR3 sequence: CASSRGLAGWGEQFF. The DNA for the CDR3 is TGTGCCAGCAGTCGGGGACTAGCGGGATGGGGTGAGCAGTTCTTC.

This rearrangement joins TRBV29-1 to TRBJ1-5; D is unresolved. The CDR3 has 13 amino acids. The germline V gene has CDR1 SQVTM and CDR2 ANQGSEA. With 4 bases removed from V and 0 bases from J, the gap between germline ends came to 7 bases. The CDR3 nucleotides read TGCAGCGTTGGAGGGAATAGCAATCAGCCCCAGCATTTT. Its translation: CSVGGNSNQPQHF.

The chain recombines TRBV27 with TRBJ1-6; no reliable D call. The CDR3 contains 14 residues. Per germline, CDR1 MNHEY and CDR2 SMNVEV (reference sequence). V shed 6 bases and J shed 7 bases, with 13 bases lying between them. CDR3 amino acids: CASSPRGTNSPLHF. Here the CDR3 DNA reads TGTGCCAGCAGCCCTCGGGGAACAAATTCACCCCTCCACTTT.

The chain's CDR3 is CASRTGGRVTEAFF. The DNA of the CDR3 is TGTGCCAGCAGGACAGGGGGCCGAGTCACTGAAGCTTTCTTT. This chain uses TRBV7-9 with TRBJ1-1, with 10 bases identical to TRBD1. Germline V gene sequence: CDR1 SEHNR, CDR2 FQNEAQ (reference sequence). The CDR3 is 14 residues long. V lost 6 bases to trimming and J lost 4 bases; unmatched junction nucleotides: 5.

This clone has more than one count but fewer than ten. The chain links TRBV11-3 to TRBJ2-7, with 7 bases fitting TRBD1. V lost 3 bases and J lost 0; bases outside the gene matches: 17. Germline CDR1 SGHNT, CDR2 YENEEA. The CDR3 covers 19 residues. CDR3 DNA sequence: TGTGCCAGCAGCTTCCTTACCCCAGGACAGGCAATTATCTCCTACGAGCAGTACTTC. Translation: CASSFLTPGQAIISYEQYF.

The genes are TRBV15 and TRBJ2-7; TRBD1 might be the D (5 bases). CDR3 length: 13 amino acids. The V gene lost 6 bases and the J gene lost 0 bases, with 9 bases spanning the gap. CDR1 and CDR2 from the germline V gene are LNHNV and YYDKDF (reference sequence). The CDR3 region is CATSTGVSYEQYF. The CDR3 DNA reads as TGTGCCACCAGTACAGGAGTCTCCTACGAGCAGTACTTC. Based on the CDR3 plus reference TRBV15 and TRBJ2-7, the full variable domain is DAMVIQNPRYQVTQFGKPVTLSCSQTLNHNVMYWYQQKSSQAPKLLFHYYDKDFNNEADTPDNFQSRRPNTSFCFLDIRSPGLGDTAMYLCATSTGVSYEQYFGPGTRLTVT.

This clone has just one count. The chain employs TRBV9 and TRBJ2-7; TRBD1 agrees at 8 bases. The CDR3 has 16 residues. V lost 5 bases to trimming and J lost 2 bases; unmatched junction nucleotides: 12. Germline assignment: CDR1 SGDLS and CDR2 YYNGEE. Written as DNA, the CDR3 is TGTGCCAGCAGTAGACAGGGGTCGGGGTCTGCCTACGAGCAGTACTTC. This gives the protein CASSRQGSGSAYEQYF.

V is TRBV5-6 and J is TRBJ2-3; 8 nucleotides line up with TRBD2. Looked up from germline, CDR1 is SGHDT and CDR2 is YYEEEE. This CDR3 contains 14 residues. Unmatched junction bases numbered 5, after V lost 5 bases and J lost 3 bases. The CDR3 DNA follows: TGTGCCAGCAGAACGGGACTAGTGACAGATACGCAGTATTTT. This translates into CASRTGLVTDTQYF.

This clone was found once. This chain joins TRBV29-1 and TRBJ1-2; 9 bases agree with TRBD1. The CDR3 is 12 amino acids. The germline V gene has CDR1 SQVTM and CDR2 ANQGSEA. Trimming took 5 bases from V and 4 from J; bases not matched to a gene: 2. Written as DNA, the CDR3 is TGCAGCGTTAACAGGGGGCCCTATGGCTACACCTTC. This sequence encodes CSVNRGPYGYTF. The full variable domain, rest sourced from reference TRBV29-1 and TRBJ1-2, is SAVISQKPSRDICQRGTSLTIQCQVDSQVTMMFWYRQQPGQSLTLIATANQGSEATYESGFVIDKFPISRPNLTFSTLTVSNMSPEDSSIYLCSVNRGPYGYTFGSGTRLTVV.

This clone was recorded a few times. The genes are TRBV25-1 and TRBJ1-4; D is unresolved. V was shortened by 3 bases and J by 10 bases, with 6 bases between the two germline ends. CDR1 is MGHDK, CDR2 SYGVNS, per germline. The CDR3 has 11 amino acids. The CDR3 coding sequence is TGTGCCAGCAGTGAGGGAGGAAAACTGTTTTTT. It is translated as CASSEGGKLFF.